This record concerns one TCR beta chain sequence. Its antigen remains unidentified. The data belong to a study of blood T cells in healthy people across ages. The study's findings and limits: TCR beta diversity correlated strongly with naive T cell percentage. Getting older went along with TCR beta diversity per million T cells dropping roughly linearly. Possibly, changes in expanded clonotypes were confounded because donor CMV status was unknown.

Primed by a sample-barcoded 5' primer and a J-beta primer mix, a second PCR proceeded for about 7 to 11 cycles. Each TCR beta cDNA got a 12-nucleotide random molecular identifier. TCRdb ran MiXCR on the 5' RACE reads and lists one entry per CDR3 protein. In the table there are about 670,000 distinct CDR3 sequences, more than 45% of which are singletons. The V gene lost 4 bases and the J gene lost 0 bases, with 15 bases spanning the gap. CDR1 is SQVTM, CDR2 ANQGSEA, per germline. This CDR3 has 15 amino acids. The sequence came from a woman over 75 in good health. Sequences were obtained from blood. The V gene is TRBV29-1, the J gene TRBJ2-5, with D possibly matching TRBD2 (5 bases). This chain's CDR3 is CSVVQGRENQETQYF. The CDR3 DNA reads TGCAGCGTTGTACAAGGAAGGGAGAACCAAGAGACCCAGTACTTC. Combining the CDR3 with reference TRBV29-1 and TRBJ2-5 gives the whole variable domain SAVISQKPSRDICQRGTSLTIQCQVDSQVTMMFWYRQQPGQSLTLIATANQGSEATYESGFVIDKFPISRPNLTFSTLTVSNMSPEDSSIYLCSVVQGRENQETQYFGPGTRLLVL.